A single sample gave rise to the 12 T cell receptor beta chains below, sequenced in a study of tumor-infiltrating lymphocytes in primary liver carcinoma. Starting material for RNA and DNA co-extraction consisted of roughly 19-30 mg of unsorted bulk tissue. Reverse transcription of 500 to 650 ng total RNA with a constant-region primer produced TCR beta cDNA. Modified slightly, ARM-PCR produced TCR beta libraries over three nested multiplex PCR rounds. Amplification in the first two PCR rounds was performed using TRBV1-TRBV30 forward primers and a C-beta reverse primer for 9 to 11 cycles each. TCRdb re-called the multiplex PCR reads with MiXCR, one entry per CDR3 protein. Of 50,000 to 70,000 distinct CDR3 sequences in the sample, less than 75% were seen once. Sequencing was carried out using liver tumor tissue from sampling region 2. Subset indicated: tumor region T2, inferior pole. All receptors derive from a man aged 40-50 years with primary liver carcinoma and hepatitis B virus infection.

This chain joins TRBV4-1 and TRBJ2-3, with 8 bases identical to TRBD2. The trim removed 0 bases at V and 5 bases at J, leaving 7 bases unmatched. CDR1 is MGHRA, CDR2 YSYEKL, per germline. This CDR3 has 16 amino acids. CDR3 protein: CASSQDTGGPGDTQYF. The CDR3 DNA reads as TGCGCCAGCAGCCAAGATACGGGAGGGCCGGGAGATACGCAGTATTTT.

This clonotype was seen ten or more times. The rearrangement uses TRBV29-1 and TRBJ2-3; weak D call: TRBD2 (6 bases). CDR1 is SQVTM, CDR2 ANQGSEA, per germline. CDR3 length: 14 amino acids. With 4 bases removed from V and 2 bases from J, the gap between germline ends came to 13 bases. CDR3 amino acids: CSVALARFTDTQYF. The CDR3 DNA follows: TGCAGCGTTGCCCTAGCGAGATTCACAGATACGCAGTATTTT.

A remark on this clonotype: At one of its ends the junction is not consistent with the germline gene, which may arise from a read error. The V call is TRBV12-5, the J call TRBJ2-1, with unresolved D. The CDR3 spans 14 residues. CDR1 is LGHNT, CDR2 FRNRAP, per germline. This CDR3 reads CASGLGYSYIEQFF. The DNA of the CDR3 is TGTGCTAGTGGTTTGGGATACTCCTACATTGAGCAGTTCTTC.

In the case of this clonotype: Germline is not matched at one junction end, which may reflect a read error. This chain joins TRBV4-3 and TRBJ1-5; unclear D gene. Germline V gene sequence: CDR1 LGHNA, CDR2 YSLEER. There are 14 residues in the CDR3. CDR3 nucleotides: TGCGCCGGCAGTCAAGATCATAGCAATCTGCCCCAGCATTTT. Encoded protein: CAGSQDHSNLPQHF.

The chain uses TRBV6-1 and TRBJ1-6; D is undetermined. This CDR3 has 16 amino acids. Trimming stripped 2 bases from V and 4 bases from J, with 12 bases between. Germline CDR1 is MNHNS and CDR2 is SASEGT. CDR3 residues: CASSEMVTSYNSPLHF. DNA for the CDR3: TGTGCCAGCAGTGAAATGGTCACCTCTTATAATTCACCCCTCCACTTT.

In the case of this clonotype: The junction and the germline gene differ at one end; a read error may be behind it. The chain combines TRBV11-2 with TRBJ2-5; D is uncertain. CDR1 and CDR2 from the germline V gene are SGHAT and FQNNGV. This CDR3 region has 13 residues. CDR3 nucleotide sequence: TGTGCCAGCAACTTAGATTTTCTGGAGACCCAGTACTTC. Its protein is CASNLDFLETQYF.

A note on this clonotype: The junction shows a germline mismatch at one end, possibly a read error. The chain is built from TRBV29-1 and TRBJ2-1; weak D call: TRBD1 (5 bases). The CDR3 spans 12 residues. CDR1 SQVTM and CDR2 ANQGSEA come from the germline V gene. Written as DNA, the CDR3 is TGCAGCGGACTGCAGGGTTTCGATGAGCTGTTCTTC. It yields the protein CSGLQGFDELFF.

This clonotype has just a few counts. This rearrangement joins TRBV4-2 to TRBJ2-7, with 7 positions matching TRBD1. This CDR3 is 14 amino acids long. Germline CDR1 and CDR2: LGHNA and YNFKEQ. The junction had 2 bases not matched to a gene; V was cut back by 1 base and J by 2 bases. The CDR3 nucleotides are TGTGCCAGCAGCCAAGCAACAGGGGCCTACGAGCAGTACTTC. This codes for CASSQATGAYEQYF.

A word on this clonotype: Because the CDR3 is missing its conserved closing phenylalanine or tryptophan, this is likely a read error. The limits of the CDR3 on the DNA are not certain, so only TCRdb's listed CDR3 is given. The chain combines TRBV30 with TRBJ2-1; the DNA was not used to check the table's D call, TRBD2. Germline assignment: CDR1 GTSNPN and CDR2 SVGIG (reference sequence). A total of 18 residues make up the CDR3, ends included. This chain's CDR3 is CAWSGPLLAPSSYNERFL.

The chain uses TRBV5-6 and TRBJ2-7; TRBD2 is a possible D gene (6 bases). The germline gives CDR1 SGHDT, CDR2 YYEEEE. Trimming took 1 base from V and 13 from J, leaving 27 bases between them. This CDR3 contains 16 residues. In DNA form, the CDR3 reads TGTGCCAGCAGCTTGTCGGGGGTAGCTAGCACCTACGGGCATTACTTC. This codes for CASSLSGVASTYGHYF. Combining the CDR3 with reference TRBV5-6 and TRBJ2-7 gives the whole variable domain DAGVTQSPTHLIKTRGQQVTLRCSPKSGHDTVSWYQQALGQGPQFIFQYYEEEERQRGNFPDRFSGHQFPNYSSELNVNALLLGDSALYLCASSLSGVASTYGHYFGPGTRLTVT.

As to this clonotype: This may be a read error, as it is one base from a much larger clone. This CDR3 is missing its conserved last phenylalanine or tryptophan, likely due to a read error. V and J are TRBV4-2 and TRBJ2-7; D unclear. The CDR3 consists of 12 residues. The V end lost 0 bases, the J end lost 5 bases, and 5 bases lay between the germline ends. Germline V gene data show CDR1 as LGHNA and CDR2 as YNFKEQ. In DNA, the CDR3 is TGTGCCAGCAGCCAAGATCGGAACGAGCAGTACTAC. Its translation: CASSQDRNEQYY.

As concerns this clonotype: Germline is not matched at one junction end, which may reflect a read error. This rearrangement joins TRBV4-2 to TRBJ2-3, with D perhaps matching TRBD2 (6 bases). The CDR3 loop spans 15 amino acids. Germline V lookup: CDR1 LGHNA, CDR2 YNFKEQ. Written as DNA, the CDR3 is TGTACCAGCAGCCAAGAAGTTAGGAGGGCAGACACGCAGTATTTT. As protein: CTSSQEVRRADTQYF.